This TCR beta chain stems from a study of cytomegalovirus exposure and HLA in healthy donors. Across the study: Among roughly 180 million T cells, an earlier analysis found about 110 million unique TCR beta sequences.

This PCR relied on a set of 60 Vbeta primers and 13 Jbeta primers. Using immunoSEQ multiplex PCR, the repertoire was profiled, and TCRdb retains in-frame clones only, with some absent. The table has about 220,000 clones, about 81% seen once. Of note for this clone: Antigen: not known.

Study observations and caveats: Roughly even sequencing depth across donors was the assumption behind the presence/absence analyses. With DRB1 most and HLA-C fewest, TCR association rates differed between HLA loci in a later analysis. In a later analysis, a genetic analysis reported fewer productive-TCR N-insertions in an Asian-associated ancestry cluster than the cohort average.

Germline V gives CDR1 GTSNPN, CDR2 SVGIG (reference sequence). CDR3 length equals 15 residues. V was clipped by 5 bases and J by 2 bases; unmatched bases: 8. The clonotype comes from a woman between 35 and 50 years old in good health and CMV-seropositive. The specimen was PBMCs. The chain combines TRBV30 with TRBJ2-7, with 11 bases lining up with TRBD1. For the CDR3, the DNA is TGTGCCTGGCGCTCCTTGGGACAGGGGGCCTACGAGCAGTACTTC. Translated, it gives CAWRSLGQGAYEQYF.